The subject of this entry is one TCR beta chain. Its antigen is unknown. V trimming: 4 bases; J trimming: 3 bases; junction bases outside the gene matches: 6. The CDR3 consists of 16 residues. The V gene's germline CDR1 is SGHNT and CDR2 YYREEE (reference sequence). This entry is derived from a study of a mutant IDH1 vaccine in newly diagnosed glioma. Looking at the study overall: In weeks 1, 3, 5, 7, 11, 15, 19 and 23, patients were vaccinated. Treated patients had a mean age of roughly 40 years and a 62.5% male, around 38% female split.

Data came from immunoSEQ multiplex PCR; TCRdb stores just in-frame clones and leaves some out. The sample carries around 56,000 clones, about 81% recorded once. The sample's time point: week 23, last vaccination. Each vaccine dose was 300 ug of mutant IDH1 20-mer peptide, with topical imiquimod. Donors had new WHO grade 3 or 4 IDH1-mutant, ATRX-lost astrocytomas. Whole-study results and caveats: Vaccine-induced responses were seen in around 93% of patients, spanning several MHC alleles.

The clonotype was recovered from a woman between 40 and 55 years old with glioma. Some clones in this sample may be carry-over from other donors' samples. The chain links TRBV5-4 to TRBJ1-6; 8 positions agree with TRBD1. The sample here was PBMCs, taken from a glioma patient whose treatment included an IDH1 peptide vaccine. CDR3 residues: CASSQGQVGYNSPLHF. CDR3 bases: TGTGCCAGCAGCCAGGGACAGGTGGGCTATAATTCACCCCTCCACTTT.